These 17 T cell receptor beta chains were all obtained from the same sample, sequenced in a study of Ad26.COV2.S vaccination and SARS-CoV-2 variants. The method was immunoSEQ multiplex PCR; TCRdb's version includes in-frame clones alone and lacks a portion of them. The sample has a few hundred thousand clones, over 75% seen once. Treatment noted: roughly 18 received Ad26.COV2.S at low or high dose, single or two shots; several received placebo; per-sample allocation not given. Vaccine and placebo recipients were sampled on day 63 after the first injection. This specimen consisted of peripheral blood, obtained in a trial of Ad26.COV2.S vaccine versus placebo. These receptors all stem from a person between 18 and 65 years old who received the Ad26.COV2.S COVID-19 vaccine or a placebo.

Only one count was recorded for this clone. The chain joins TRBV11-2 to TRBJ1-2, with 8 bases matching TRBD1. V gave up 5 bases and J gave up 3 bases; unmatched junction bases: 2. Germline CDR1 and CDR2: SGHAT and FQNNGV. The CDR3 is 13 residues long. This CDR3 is CASSKTGDYGYTF. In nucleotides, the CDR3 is TGTGCCAGCAGCAAGACAGGGGACTATGGCTACACCTTC. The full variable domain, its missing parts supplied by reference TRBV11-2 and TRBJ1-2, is EAGVAQSPRYKIIEKRQSVAFWCNPISGHATLYWYQQILGQGPKLLIQFQNNGVVDDSQLPKDRFSAERLKGVDSTLKIQPAKLEDSAVYLCASSKTGDYGYTFGSGTRLTVV.

The CDR3 protein is CASQKVGQGTGEQYF. CDR3 sequence (DNA): TGTGCCAGTCAGAAGGTTGGACAGGGGACAGGGGAGCAGTACTTC. The rearrangement uses TRBV19 and TRBJ2-7; 9 bases fit TRBD1. Unmatched junction bases numbered 15, after V lost 8 bases and J lost 7 bases. This CDR3 has 15 residues. Germline V gene lookup returns CDR1 LNHDA and CDR2 SQIVND (reference sequence). The full variable domain, its missing parts supplied by reference TRBV19 and TRBJ2-7, is DGGITQSPKYLFRKEGQNVTLSCEQNLNHDAMYWYRQDPGQGLRLIYYSQIVNDFQKGDIAEGYSVSREKKESFPLTVTSAQKNPTAFYLCASQKVGQGTGEQYFGPGTRLTVT.

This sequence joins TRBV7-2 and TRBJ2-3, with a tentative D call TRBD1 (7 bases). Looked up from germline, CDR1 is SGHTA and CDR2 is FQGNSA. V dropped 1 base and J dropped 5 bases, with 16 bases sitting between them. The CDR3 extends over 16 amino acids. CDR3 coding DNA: TGTGCCAGCAGCTTAGGGGGCAGGGGGGCTCAAGATACGCAGTATTTT. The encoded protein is CASSLGGRGAQDTQYF. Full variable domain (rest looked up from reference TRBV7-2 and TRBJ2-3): GAGVSQSPSNKVTEKGKDVELRCDPISGHTALYWYRQSLGQGLEFLIYFQGNSAPDKSGLPSDRFSAERTGGSVSTLTIQRTQQEDSAVYLCASSLGGRGAQDTQYFGPGTRLTVL.

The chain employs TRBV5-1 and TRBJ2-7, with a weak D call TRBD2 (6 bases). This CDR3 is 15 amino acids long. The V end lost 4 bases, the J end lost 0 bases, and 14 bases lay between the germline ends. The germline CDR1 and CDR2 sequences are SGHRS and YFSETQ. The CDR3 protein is CASSQYSGSSYEQYF. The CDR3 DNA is TGCGCCAGCAGCCAGTATTCCGGGAGCTCCTACGAGCAGTACTTC.

In DNA, the CDR3 is TGTGCCACCAGGGCCGGGGATAACTATGGCTACACCTTC. Translating gives CATRAGDNYGYTF. V and J are TRBV12-3 or TRBV12-4 and TRBJ1-2; a weak D match, TRBD1 (5 bases). The CDR3 is made up of 13 amino acids. V lost 10 bases to trimming and J lost 1 base, with 13 bases between them.

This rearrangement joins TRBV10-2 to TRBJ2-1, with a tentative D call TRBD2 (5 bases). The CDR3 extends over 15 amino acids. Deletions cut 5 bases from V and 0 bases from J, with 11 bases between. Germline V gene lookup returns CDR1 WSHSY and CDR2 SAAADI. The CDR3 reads CASSPDSNSYNEQFF. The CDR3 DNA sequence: TGCGCCAGCAGTCCGGACTCGAACTCCTACAATGAGCAGTTCTTC.

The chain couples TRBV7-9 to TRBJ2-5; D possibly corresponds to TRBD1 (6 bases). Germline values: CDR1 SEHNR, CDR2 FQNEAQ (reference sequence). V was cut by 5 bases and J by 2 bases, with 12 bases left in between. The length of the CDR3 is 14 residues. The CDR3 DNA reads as TGTGCCAGCAGCCGGGACACGGAACAAGAGACCCAGTACTTC. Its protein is CASSRDTEQETQYF.

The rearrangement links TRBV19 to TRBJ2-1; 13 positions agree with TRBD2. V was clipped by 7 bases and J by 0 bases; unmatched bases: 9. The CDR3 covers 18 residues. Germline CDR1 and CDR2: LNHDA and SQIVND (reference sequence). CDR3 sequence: CASTPGLAGADSYNEQFF. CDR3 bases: TGTGCCAGTACCCCCGGACTAGCGGGGGCCGACTCCTACAATGAGCAGTTCTTC.

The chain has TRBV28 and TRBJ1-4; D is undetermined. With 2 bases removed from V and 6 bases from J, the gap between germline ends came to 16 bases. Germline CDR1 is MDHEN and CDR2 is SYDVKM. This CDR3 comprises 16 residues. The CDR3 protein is CASSLVRGVEDEKLFF. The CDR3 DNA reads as TGTGCCAGCAGTTTAGTCCGCGGGGTTGAAGATGAAAAACTGTTTTTT.

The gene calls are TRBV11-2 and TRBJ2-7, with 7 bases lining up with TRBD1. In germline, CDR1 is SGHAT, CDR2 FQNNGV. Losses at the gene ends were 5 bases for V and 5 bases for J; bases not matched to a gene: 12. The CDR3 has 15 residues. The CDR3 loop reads CASSPTRQGRDEQYF. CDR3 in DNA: TGTGCCAGCAGCCCAACTCGACAGGGTCGGGACGAGCAGTACTTC. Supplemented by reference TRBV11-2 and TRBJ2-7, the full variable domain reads EAGVAQSPRYKIIEKRQSVAFWCNPISGHATLYWYQQILGQGPKLLIQFQNNGVVDDSQLPKDRFSAERLKGVDSTLKIQPAKLEDSAVYLCASSPTRQGRDEQYFGPGTRLTVT.

The DNA of the CDR3 is TGCGCCAGCAGCCCCGGAGTTCCAGGGGGGACTGAAGCTTTCTTT. Translated: CASSPGVPGGTEAFF. This rearrangement joins TRBV5-1 to TRBJ1-1, with TRBD1 matching over 7 bases. Germline V gene data show CDR1 as SGHRS and CDR2 as YFSETQ. The CDR3 runs 15 residues. The V and J ends lost 4 bases and 5 bases, in that order; junction bases with no gene match: 11.

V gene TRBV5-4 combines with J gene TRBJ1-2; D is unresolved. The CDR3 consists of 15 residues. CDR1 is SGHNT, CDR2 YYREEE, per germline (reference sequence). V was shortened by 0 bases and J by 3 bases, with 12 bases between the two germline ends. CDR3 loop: CASSLGLATDYGYTF. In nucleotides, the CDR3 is TGTGCCAGCAGCTTGGGACTAGCCACTGACTATGGCTACACCTTC.

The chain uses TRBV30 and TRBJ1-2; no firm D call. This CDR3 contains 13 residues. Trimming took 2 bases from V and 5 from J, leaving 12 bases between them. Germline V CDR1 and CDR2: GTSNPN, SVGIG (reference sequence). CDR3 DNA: TGTGCCTGGAGTCGAACGGGCTTTTATGGCTACACCTTC. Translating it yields CAWSRTGFYGYTF.

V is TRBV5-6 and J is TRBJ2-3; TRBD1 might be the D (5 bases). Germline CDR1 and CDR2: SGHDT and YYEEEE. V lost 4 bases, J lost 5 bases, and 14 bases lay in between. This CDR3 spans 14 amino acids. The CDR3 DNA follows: TGTGCCAGCAGCGTACAGGTATGGGGAGATACGCAGTATTTT. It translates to CASSVQVWGDTQYF.

The CDR3 protein is CASSDGKLVAQETQYF. The CDR3 nucleotides are TGTGCCAGCAGTGATGGTAAACTAGTCGCGCAAGAGACCCAGTACTTC. The chain couples TRBV2 to TRBJ2-5, with D perhaps matching TRBD2 (5 bases). The V end was cut by 3 bases, the J end by 2 bases, with 16 bases between. This CDR3 is 16 amino acids long. Germline CDR1 SNHLY, CDR2 FYNNEI.

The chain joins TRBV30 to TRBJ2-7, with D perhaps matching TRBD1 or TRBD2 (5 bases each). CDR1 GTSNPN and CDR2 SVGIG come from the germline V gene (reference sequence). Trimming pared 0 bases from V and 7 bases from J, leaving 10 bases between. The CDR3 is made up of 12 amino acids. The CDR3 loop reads CAWSVLGEEQYF. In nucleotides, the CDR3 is TGTGCCTGGAGTGTCTTGGGGGAAGAGCAGTACTTC.

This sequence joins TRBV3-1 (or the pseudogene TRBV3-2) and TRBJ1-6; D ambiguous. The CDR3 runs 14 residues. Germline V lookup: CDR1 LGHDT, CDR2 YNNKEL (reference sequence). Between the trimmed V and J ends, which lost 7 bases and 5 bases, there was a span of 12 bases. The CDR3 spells CASINDGNNSPLHF. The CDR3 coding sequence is TGTGCCAGCATCAACGACGGTAATAATTCACCCCTCCACTTT.